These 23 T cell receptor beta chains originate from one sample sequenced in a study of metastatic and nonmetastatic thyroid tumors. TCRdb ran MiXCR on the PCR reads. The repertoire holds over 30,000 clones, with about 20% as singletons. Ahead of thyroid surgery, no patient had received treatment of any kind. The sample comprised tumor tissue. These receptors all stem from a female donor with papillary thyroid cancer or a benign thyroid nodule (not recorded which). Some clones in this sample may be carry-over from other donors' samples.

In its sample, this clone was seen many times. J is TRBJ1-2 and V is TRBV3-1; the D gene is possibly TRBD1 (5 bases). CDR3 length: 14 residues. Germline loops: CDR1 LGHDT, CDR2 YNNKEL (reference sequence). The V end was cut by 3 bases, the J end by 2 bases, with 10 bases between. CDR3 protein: CASSHFGGNYGYTF. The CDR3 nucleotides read TGTGCCAGCAGCCATTTCGGGGGAAACTATGGCTACACCTTC.

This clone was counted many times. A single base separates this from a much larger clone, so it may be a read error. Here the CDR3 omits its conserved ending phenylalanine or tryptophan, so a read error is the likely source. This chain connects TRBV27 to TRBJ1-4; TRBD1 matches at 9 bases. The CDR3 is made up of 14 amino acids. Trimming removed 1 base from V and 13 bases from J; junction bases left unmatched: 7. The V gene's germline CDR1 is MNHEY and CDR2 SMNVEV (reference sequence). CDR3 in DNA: TGTGCCAGCAGTTTATTGGGACAGGGAGCTTTACTGTTTTCT. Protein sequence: CASSLLGQGALLFS.

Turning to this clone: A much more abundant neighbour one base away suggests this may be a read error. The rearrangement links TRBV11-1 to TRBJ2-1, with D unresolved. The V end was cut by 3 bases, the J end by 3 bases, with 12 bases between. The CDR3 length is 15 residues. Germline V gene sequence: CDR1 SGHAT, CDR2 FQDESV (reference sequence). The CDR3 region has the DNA TGTGCCAGCAGCTTCTCCGGTACAGTCTACAATGAGCAGTTCTTC. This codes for CASSFSGTVYNEQFF.

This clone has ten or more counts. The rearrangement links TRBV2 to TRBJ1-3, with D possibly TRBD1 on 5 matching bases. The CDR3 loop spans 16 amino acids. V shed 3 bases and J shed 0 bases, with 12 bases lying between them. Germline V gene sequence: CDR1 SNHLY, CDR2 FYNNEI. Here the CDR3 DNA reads TGTGCCAGCAGTGATAGGCGACAGATCTCTGGAAACACCATATATTTT. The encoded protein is CASSDRRQISGNTIYF.

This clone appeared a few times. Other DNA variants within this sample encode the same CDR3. The CDR3 nucleotides read TGTGCCAGCACTCAGGGCCTCAGGGCAGAGCAGTACTTC. Translating gives CASTQGLRAEQYF. This chain uses TRBV6-1 with TRBJ2-7; possible D gene TRBD1, 5 bases. Trimming took 7 bases from V and 7 from J, leaving 17 bases between them. The germline V gene encodes CDR1 MNHNS and CDR2 SASEGT. The CDR3 is 13 residues long.

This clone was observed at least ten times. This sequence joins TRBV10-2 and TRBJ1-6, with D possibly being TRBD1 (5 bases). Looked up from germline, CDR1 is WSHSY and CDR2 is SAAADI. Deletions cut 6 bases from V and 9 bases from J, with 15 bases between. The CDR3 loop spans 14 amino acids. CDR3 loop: CASREGLEVSPLHF. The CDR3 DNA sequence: TGCGCCAGCAGAGAGGGACTCGAAGTTTCACCCCTCCACTTT.

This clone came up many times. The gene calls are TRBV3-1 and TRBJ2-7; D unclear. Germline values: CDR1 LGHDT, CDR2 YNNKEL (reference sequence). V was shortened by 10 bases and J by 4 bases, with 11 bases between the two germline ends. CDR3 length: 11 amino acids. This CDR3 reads CATVGNYEQYF. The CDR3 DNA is TGTGCCACCGTGGGCAATTACGAGCAGTACTTC.

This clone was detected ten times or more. For the CDR3, the DNA is TGCAGTGCTAGAGATCGGTTGCTTCCGGCAGGACCCCAGCATTTT. This encodes CSARDRLLPAGPQHF. This rearrangement joins TRBV20-1 to TRBJ1-5; D unresolved. Per germline, CDR1 DFQATT and CDR2 SNEGSKA (reference sequence). The CDR3 extends over 15 amino acids. With 0 bases removed from V and 10 bases from J, the gap between germline ends came to 19 bases.

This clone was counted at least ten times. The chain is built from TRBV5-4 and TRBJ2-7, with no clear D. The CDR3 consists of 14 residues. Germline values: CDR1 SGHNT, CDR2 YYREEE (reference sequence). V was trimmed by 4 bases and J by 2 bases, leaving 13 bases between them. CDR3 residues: CASSLGYSPYEQYF. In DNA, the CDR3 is TGTGCCAGCAGCCTGGGCTACAGTCCCTACGAGCAGTACTTC. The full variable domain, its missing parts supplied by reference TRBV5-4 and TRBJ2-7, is ETGVTQSPTHLIKTRGQQVTLRCSSQSGHNTVSWYQQALGQGPQFIFQYYREEENGRGNFPPRFSGLQFPNYSSELNVNALELDDSALYLCASSLGYSPYEQYFGPGTRLTVT.

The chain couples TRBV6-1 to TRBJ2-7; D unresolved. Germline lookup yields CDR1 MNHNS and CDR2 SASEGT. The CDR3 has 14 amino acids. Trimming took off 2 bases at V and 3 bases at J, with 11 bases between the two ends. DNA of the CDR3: TGTGCCAGCAGTGAATTGGCTGGGCACTACGAGCAGTACTTC. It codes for CASSELAGHYEQYF.

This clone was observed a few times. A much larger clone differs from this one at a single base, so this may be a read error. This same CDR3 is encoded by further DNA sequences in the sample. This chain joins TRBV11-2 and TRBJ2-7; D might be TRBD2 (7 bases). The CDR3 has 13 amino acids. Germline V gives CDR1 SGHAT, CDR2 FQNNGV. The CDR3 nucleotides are TGCGCCAGCAGTAATGCGGGGGCGCGGGAGCAGTACTTC. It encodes CASSNAGAREQYF.

CDR3 in DNA: TGTGCCAGCAGCGTATCGGTAGGAAAAGAGCAGTACTTC. It translates to CASSVSVGKEQYF. This sequence joins TRBV7-6 and TRBJ2-7; D uncertain. The CDR3 contains 13 residues. V lost 5 bases and J lost 7, with 15 bases in between. Per germline, CDR1 SGHVS and CDR2 FNYEAQ.

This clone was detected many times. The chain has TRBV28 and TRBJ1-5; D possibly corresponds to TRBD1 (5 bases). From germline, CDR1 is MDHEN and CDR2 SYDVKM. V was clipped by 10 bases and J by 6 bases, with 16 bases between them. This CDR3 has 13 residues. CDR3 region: CANRPGIGQPQHF. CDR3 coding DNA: TGTGCCAACCGACCAGGGATCGGTCAGCCCCAGCATTTT.

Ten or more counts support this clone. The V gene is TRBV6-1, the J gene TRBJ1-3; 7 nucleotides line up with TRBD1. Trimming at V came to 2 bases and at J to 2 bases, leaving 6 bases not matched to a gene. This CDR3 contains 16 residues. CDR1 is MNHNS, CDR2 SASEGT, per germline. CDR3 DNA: TGTGCCAGCAGTGAACACGGGACAGAGACTGGAAACACCATATATTTT. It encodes CASSEHGTETGNTIYF.

The CDR3 DNA reads TGTGCCAGTAGCCGGGTACCGATGAACCAAGCCAAAAACATTCAGTACTTC. Protein: CASSRVPMNQAKNIQYF. The chain is built from TRBV19 and TRBJ2-4; unclear D gene. This CDR3 is 17 amino acids long. The germline gives CDR1 LNHDA, CDR2 SQIVND (reference sequence). Trimming cost V 6 bases and J 0 bases, with 18 bases left between them.

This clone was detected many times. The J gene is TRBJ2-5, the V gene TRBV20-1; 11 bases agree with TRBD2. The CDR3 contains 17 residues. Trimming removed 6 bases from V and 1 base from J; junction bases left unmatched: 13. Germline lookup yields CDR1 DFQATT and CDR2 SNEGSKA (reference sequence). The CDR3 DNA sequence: TGCAGTGCCAGGGGGGTAGCGGGGGGGCCAGCCCAAGAGACCCAGTACTTC. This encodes CSARGVAGGPAQETQYF.

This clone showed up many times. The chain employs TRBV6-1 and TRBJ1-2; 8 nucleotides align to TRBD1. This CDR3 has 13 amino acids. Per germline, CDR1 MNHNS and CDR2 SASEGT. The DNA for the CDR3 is TGTGGTACCGGGACAGGAGGGAACTATGGCTACACCTTC. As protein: CGTGTGGNYGYTF.

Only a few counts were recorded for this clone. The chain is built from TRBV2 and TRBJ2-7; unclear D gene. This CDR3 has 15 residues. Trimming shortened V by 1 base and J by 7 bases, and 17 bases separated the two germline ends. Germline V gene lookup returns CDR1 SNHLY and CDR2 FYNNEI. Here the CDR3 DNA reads TGTGCCAGCAGTGAAGGACCCCGGGCCCTCGTTGAGCAGTACTTC. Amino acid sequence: CASSEGPRALVEQYF.

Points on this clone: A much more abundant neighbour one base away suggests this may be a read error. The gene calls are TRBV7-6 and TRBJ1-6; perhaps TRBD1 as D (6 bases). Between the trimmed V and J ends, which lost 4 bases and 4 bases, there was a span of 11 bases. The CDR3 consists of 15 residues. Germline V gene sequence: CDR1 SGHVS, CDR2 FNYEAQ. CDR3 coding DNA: TGTGCCAGCAGCTCGGGACATCTTTATAATTCACCCCTCCACTTT. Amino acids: CASSSGHLYNSPLHF.

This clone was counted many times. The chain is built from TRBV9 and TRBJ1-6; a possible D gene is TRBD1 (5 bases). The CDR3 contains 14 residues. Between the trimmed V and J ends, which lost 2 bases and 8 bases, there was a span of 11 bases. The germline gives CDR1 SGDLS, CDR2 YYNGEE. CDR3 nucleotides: TGTGCCAGCAGCGTCCGGGACGCTGATTCACCCCTCCACTTT. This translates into CASSVRDADSPLHF. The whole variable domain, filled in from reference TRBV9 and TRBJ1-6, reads DSGVTQTPKHLITATGQRVTLRCSPRSGDLSVYWYQQSLDQGLQFLIQYYNGEERAKGNILERFSAQQFPDLHSELNLSSLELGDSALYFCASSVRDADSPLHFGNGTRLTVT.

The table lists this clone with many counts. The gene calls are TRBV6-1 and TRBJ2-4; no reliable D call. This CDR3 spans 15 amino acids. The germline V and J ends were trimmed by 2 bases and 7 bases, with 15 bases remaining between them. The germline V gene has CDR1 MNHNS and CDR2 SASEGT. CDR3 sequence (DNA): TGTGCCAGCAGTGAAATTAGACACCTCCGGAACATTCAGTACTTC. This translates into CASSEIRHLRNIQYF.

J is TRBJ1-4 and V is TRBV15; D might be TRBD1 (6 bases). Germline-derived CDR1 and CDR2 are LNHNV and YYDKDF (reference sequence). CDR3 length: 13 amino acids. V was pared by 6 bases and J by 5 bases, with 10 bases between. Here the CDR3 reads CATRGGENEKLFF. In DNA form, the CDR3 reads TGTGCCACCAGAGGGGGGGAGAATGAAAAACTGTTTTTT.

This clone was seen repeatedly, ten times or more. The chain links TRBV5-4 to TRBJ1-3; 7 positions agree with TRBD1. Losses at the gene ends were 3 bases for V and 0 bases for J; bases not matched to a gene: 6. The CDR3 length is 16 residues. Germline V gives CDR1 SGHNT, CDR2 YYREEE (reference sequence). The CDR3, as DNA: TGTGCCAGCAGCTGGGACAGCTTCGGCTCTGGAAACACCATATATTTT. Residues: CASSWDSFGSGNTIYF.